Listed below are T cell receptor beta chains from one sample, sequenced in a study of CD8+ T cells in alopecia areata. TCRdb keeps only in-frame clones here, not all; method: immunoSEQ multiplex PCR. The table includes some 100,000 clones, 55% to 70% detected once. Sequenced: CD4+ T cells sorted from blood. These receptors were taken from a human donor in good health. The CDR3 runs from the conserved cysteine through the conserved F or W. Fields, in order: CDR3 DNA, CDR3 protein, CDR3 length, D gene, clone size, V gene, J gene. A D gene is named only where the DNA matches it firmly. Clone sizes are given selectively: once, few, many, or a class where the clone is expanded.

TGCAGCGATCAGCGGGGGGGCTTCCACGAGCAGTACTTC	CSDQRGGFHEQYF	13	TRBD2	few	TRBV29-1	TRBJ2-7
TGTGCCAGCAGCTTAAGTGCCACCCAAGAGACCCAGTACTTC	CASSLSATQETQYF	14	NA	once	TRBV11-3	TRBJ2-5
TGCGCCAGCAGCTGGGACGGGTCCCAGAGCGAGCAGTACTTC	CASSWDGSQSEQYF	14	NA	once	TRBV5-1	TRBJ2-7
TGTGCCAGCAGTCCGACAGGGGGCTTGTACGAGCAGTACTTC	CASSPTGGLYEQYF	14	TRBD1	NA	TRBV27	TRBJ2-7
TGCGCCAGCAGCTTGCGGGCCGGGACTAGCGGCTACAATGAGCAGTTCTTC	CASSLRAGTSGYNEQFF	17	TRBD2	NA	TRBV5-1	TRBJ2-1
TGTGCCAGCAGTTTATTGGGGGCGATCAATGAGCAGTTCTTC	CASSLLGAINEQFF	14	NA	NA	TRBV27	TRBJ2-1
TGTGCCAGCAGCCACGCAACGCGGGGAATTGGGACGCAGTATTTT	CASSHATRGIGTQYF	15	NA	once	TRBV14	TRBJ2-3
TGTGCCAGCAGTTTCAGGGTGGCAGATACGCAGTATTTT	CASSFRVADTQYF	13	NA	NA	TRBV27	TRBJ2-3
TGTGCCAGCAGTTTCAGGGGCGGCTACACCTTC	CASSFRGGYTF	11	NA	NA	TRBV6-5	TRBJ1-2
TGTGCCAGCATGCGGATGGGACAGAGCACAGATACGCAGTATTTT	CASMRMGQSTDTQYF	15	TRBD1	NA	TRBV2	TRBJ2-3
TGTGCCTGGAGATCTGTGGGGCGCGGGGCTCCTGGCTACACCTTC	CAWRSVGRGAPGYTF	15	NA	NA	TRBV30	TRBJ1-2
TGTGCCAGCAGCCTGGACCTTGGGCTTTATGGCTACACCTTC	CASSLDLGLYGYTF	14	NA	NA	TRBV5-4	TRBJ1-2
TGTGCCAGCAGCTTTATCTTGGGTTCCTACAATGAGCAGTTCTTC	CASSFILGSYNEQFF	15	NA	many	TRBV7-2	TRBJ2-1
TGCAGCGTTGAAAGGGGGCCGAACACTGAAGCTTTCTTT	CSVERGPNTEAFF	13	TRBD1	NA	TRBV29-1	TRBJ1-1
TGCAGCGTTGAAGATCTTCCTTTTTTTAACATGAACACTGAAGCTTTCTTT	CSVEDLPFFNMNTEAFF	17	NA	NA	TRBV29-1	TRBJ1-1
TGTGCCAGCTCCCCCATAGCGGTACCCTCCTACAATGAGCAGTTCTTC	CASSPIAVPSYNEQFF	16	NA	NA	TRBV18	TRBJ2-1
TGCAGCTCCGGACGGGGGACTGGCTACACCTTC	CSSGRGTGYTF	11	NA	NA	TRBV29-1	TRBJ1-2
TGTGCCAGCAGTCACCGGGACAGGGGATTTGGGATGGCGCAGTATTTT	CASSHRDRGFGMAQYF	16	TRBD1	few	TRBV25-1	TRBJ2-3
TGTGCCAGTATCGCTAGGACAGGGGGTAATTCACCCCTCCACTTT	CASIARTGGNSPLHF	15	TRBD1	NA	TRBV19	TRBJ1-6
TGTGCCAGCATTTTATATCAGCCCCAGCATTTT	CASILYQPQHF	11	NA	few	TRBV7-6	TRBJ1-5
TGTGCCAGCAGCCGCCGGACTCGGGGAGATACGCAGTATTTT	CASSRRTRGDTQYF	14	NA	NA	TRBV7-2	TRBJ2-3
TGCGCCAGCAGCCCCGAATCGGGGAGCGGGACCCAGTACTTC	CASSPESGSGTQYF	14	NA	NA	TRBV5-1	TRBJ2-5
TGTGCCAGCAGCTCCAACAGGGGATGGGAGACCCAGTACTTC	CASSSNRGWETQYF	14	TRBD1	NA	TRBV11-2	TRBJ2-5
TGCAGCGTTGGGGAGGGATTAGCCAAAAACATTCAGTACTTC	CSVGEGLAKNIQYF	14	TRBD2	NA	TRBV29-1	TRBJ2-4
TGCAGCGCCCTGGTGATGAAGGGGAAGGGCTACACCTTC	CSALVMKGKGYTF	13	NA	NA	TRBV29-1	TRBJ1-2
TGTGCCAGCAGCTTACTCCGAGAGACTAGCGGGGGCACAGATACGCAGTATTTT	CASSLLRETSGGTDTQYF	18	TRBD2	NA	TRBV5-6	TRBJ2-3
TGTGCCAGCAGCTCGGGACTAGCGGGGGGGGCCATTGGGAAGACCCAGTACTTC	CASSSGLAGGAIGKTQYF	18	TRBD2	NA	TRBV5-4	TRBJ2-5
TGCGCCAGCACCCTTCCAGGGGCGGGAGAGACCCAGTACTTC	CASTLPGAGETQYF	14	NA	NA	TRBV5-1	TRBJ2-5
TGCGCCAGCAGTCAATCTTCCCGCCTCCATACGCAGTATTTT	CASSQSSRLHTQYF	14	NA	NA	TRBV23-1	TRBJ2-3